This T cell receptor (beta chain) was profiled in a study of control samples from healthy donors and cancer patients (dated by TCRdb to about 2020). Library construction relied on the immunoSEQ multiplex PCR assay. In its TCRdb copy, this immuneACCESS table keeps in-frame sequences only and misses some clones. Where compared with another copy, unresolved V genes explain less than half of these, and the others have no known cause. A total of 250,000 to 300,000 clones appear in this sample, over 70% of them only once. The leading ten clones occupy 10% to 15% of the sample. Details on this clone: Its antigen is not yet known. No qualities accompany the bases; no much larger clone lies one base away.

In the germline V gene (reference sequence), CDR1 corresponds to SGHKS and CDR2 to YYEKEE. Germline trimming: 0 bases from V, 4 bases from J; junction bases outside gene matches: 7. Its CDR3 holds 16 amino acids, cysteine through phenylalanine. The entry retains the CDR3 DNA only, 48 bases that are in frame from base 1. This clonotype originated in a woman aged 55-70 years with lung cancer. The sample comprised PBMCs. The V and J segments used are TRBV5-5 and TRBJ1-3, with TRBD1 matching 7 junction bases. The nucleotides are TGTGCCAGCAGCTTGGAAGGGGGCAGTAGCGGAAACACCATATATTTT. It is translated as CASSLEGGSSGNTIYF.